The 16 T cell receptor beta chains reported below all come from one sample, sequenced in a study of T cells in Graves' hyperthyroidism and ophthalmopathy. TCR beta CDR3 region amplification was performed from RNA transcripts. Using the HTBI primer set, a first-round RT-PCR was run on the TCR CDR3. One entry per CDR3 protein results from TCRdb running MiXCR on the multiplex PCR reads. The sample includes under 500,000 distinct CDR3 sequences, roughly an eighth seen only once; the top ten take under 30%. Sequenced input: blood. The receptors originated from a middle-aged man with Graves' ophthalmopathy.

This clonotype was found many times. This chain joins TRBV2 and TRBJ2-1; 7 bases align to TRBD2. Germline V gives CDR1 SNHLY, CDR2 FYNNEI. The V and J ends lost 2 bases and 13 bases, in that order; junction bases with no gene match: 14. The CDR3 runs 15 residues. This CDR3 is CASSETGLDTVYQFF. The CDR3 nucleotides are TGTGCCAGCAGTGAAACTGGACTAGATACCGTTTATCAGTTCTTC.

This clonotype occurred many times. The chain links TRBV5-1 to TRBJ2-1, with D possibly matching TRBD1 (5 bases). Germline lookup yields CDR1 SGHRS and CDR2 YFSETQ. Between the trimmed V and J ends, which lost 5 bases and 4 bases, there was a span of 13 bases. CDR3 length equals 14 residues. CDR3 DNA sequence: TGCGCCAGCAGACGACAAGGGGTTTACAATGAGCAGTTCTTC. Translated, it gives CASRRQGVYNEQFF.

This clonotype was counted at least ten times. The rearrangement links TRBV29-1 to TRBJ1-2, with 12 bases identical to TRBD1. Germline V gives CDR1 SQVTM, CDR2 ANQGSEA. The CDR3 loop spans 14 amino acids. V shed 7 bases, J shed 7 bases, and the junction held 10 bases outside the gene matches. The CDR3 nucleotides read TGCAGCGCAGACCCCCGGGACAGGGGGCTTGGCTACACCTTC. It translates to CSADPRDRGLGYTF.

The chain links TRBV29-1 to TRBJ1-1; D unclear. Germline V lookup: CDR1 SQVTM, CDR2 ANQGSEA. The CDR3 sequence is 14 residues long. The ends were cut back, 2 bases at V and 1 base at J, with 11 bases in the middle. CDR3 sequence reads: CSVELRSGNTEAFF. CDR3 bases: TGCAGCGTTGAATTAAGGTCAGGGAACACTGAAGCTTTCTTT.

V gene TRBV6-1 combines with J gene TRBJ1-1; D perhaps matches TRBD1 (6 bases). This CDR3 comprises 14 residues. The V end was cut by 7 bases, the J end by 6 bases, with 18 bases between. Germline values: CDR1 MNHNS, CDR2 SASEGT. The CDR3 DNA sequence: TGTGCCAGCACAAACGTGAGGAGGGGGGCTGAAGCTTTCTTT. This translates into CASTNVRRGAEAFF.

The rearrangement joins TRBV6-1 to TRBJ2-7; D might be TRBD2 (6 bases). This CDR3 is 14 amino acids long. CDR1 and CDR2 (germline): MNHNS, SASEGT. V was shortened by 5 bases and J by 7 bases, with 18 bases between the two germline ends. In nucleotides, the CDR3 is TGTGCCAGCAGTACCGGGGAGGACCTACGAGAGCAGTACTTC. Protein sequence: CASSTGEDLREQYF.

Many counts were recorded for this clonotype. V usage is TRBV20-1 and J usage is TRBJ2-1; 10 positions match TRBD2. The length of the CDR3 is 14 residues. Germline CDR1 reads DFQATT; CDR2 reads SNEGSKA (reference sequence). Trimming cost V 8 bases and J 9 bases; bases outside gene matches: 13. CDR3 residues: CSSGLAGAGGEQFF. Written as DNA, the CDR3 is TGCAGTTCGGGGCTAGCGGGAGCGGGGGGTGAGCAGTTCTTC.

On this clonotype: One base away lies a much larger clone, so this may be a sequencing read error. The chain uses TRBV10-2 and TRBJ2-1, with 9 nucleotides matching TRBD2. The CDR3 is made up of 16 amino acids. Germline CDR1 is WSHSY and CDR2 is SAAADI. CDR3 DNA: TGCACCAGCAGACCGACGACGGGACTAGCCTTGAATGAGCAGTTCTTC. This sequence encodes CTSRPTTGLALNEQFF.

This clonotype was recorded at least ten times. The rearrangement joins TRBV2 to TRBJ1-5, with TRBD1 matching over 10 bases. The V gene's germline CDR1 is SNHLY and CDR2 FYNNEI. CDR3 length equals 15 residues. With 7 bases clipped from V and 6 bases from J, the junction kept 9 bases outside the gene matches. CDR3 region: CASNTGQGFGQPQHF. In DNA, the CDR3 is TGTGCCAGCAATACGGGACAGGGGTTCGGTCAGCCCCAGCATTTT.

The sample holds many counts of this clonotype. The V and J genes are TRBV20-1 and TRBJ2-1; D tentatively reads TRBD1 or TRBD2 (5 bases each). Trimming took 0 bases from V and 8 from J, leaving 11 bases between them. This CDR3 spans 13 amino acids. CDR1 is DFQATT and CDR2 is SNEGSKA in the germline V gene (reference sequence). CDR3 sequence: CSARDPVGDEQFF. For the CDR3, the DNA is TGCAGTGCTAGAGATCCGGTGGGGGATGAGCAGTTCTTC.

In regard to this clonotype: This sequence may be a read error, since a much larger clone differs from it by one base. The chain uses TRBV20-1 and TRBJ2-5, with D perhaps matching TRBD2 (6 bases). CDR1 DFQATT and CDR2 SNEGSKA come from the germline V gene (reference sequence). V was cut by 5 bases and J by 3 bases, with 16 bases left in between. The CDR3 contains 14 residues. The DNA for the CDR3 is TGCAGTGCTGGAGGCGGGACGGGTGAAGAGACCCAGTACTTC. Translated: CSAGGGTGEETQYF.

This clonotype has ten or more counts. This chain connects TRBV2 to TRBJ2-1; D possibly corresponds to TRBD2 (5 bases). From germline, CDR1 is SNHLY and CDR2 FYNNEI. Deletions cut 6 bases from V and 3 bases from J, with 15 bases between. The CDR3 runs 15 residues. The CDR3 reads CASRVGSGIYNEQFF. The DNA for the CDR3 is TGTGCCAGCAGGGTGGGGAGCGGAATCTACAATGAGCAGTTCTTC. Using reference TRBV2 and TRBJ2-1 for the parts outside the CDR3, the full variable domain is EPEVTQTPSHQVTQMGQEVILRCVPISNHLYFYWYRQILGQKVEFLVSFYNNEISEKSEIFDDQFSVERPDGSNFTLKIRSTKLEDSAMYFCASRVGSGIYNEQFFGPGTRLTVL.

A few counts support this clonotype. This CDR3 reads CASSPGLAGDWADTQYF. The CDR3 DNA reads as TGTGCCAGCAGCCCGGGACTAGCGGGTGACTGGGCAGATACGCAGTATTTT. This sequence joins TRBV2 and TRBJ2-3; 12 bases line up with TRBD2. This CDR3 has 17 residues. The trim removed 6 bases at V and 4 bases at J, leaving 11 bases unmatched. The germline V gene has CDR1 SNHLY and CDR2 FYNNEI.

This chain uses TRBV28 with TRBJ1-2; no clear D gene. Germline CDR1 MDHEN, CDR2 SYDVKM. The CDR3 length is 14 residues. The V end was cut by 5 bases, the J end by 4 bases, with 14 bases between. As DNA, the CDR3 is TGTGCCAGCAGTGGCGGACCAACTAGCTATGGCTACACCTTC. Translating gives CASSGGPTSYGYTF.

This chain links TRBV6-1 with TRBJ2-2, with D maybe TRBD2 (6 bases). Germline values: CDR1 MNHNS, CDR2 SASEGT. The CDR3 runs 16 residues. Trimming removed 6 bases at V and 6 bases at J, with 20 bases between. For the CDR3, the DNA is TGTGCCAGCAGATCGCGGGGCCTAGCTTCAGCCGGGGAGCTGTTTTTT. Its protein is CASRSRGLASAGELFF.

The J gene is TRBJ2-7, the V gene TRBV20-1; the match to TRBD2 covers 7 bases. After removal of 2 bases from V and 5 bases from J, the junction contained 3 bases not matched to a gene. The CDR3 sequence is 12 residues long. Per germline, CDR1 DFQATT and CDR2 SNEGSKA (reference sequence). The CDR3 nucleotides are TGCAGTGCTAGACCGGGAGGCAACGAGCAGTACTTC. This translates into CSARPGGNEQYF.